The 12 T cell receptor beta chains listed next were all sequenced from one sample in a study of blood T cell repertoires in COVID-19. The protocol was immunoSEQ multiplex PCR, while the TCRdb copy is restricted to in-frame clones and leaves out a portion. The sample has 150,000 to 200,000 clones; 75% to 90% are singletons. Sequencing used peripheral blood. Receptors were obtained from a human donor with acute or convalescent COVID-19. The donor label of this sample is uncertain.

As for this clone: Mismatch with germline at one junction end may stem from a read error. The chain joins TRBV5-5 to TRBJ2-1, with 10 bases fitting TRBD2. This CDR3 contains 16 residues. In germline, CDR1 is SGHKS, CDR2 YYEKEE (reference sequence). This CDR3 reads CASCFVATSGYNEQFF. CDR3 nucleotides: TGTGCCAGCTGCTTCGTGGCGACTAGCGGGTACAATGAGCAGTTCTTC.

The rearrangement joins TRBV7-9 to TRBJ1-5, with D hard to call. Germline V gives CDR1 SEHNR, CDR2 FQNEAQ (reference sequence). The CDR3 contains 12 residues. V lost 2 bases to trimming and J lost 4 bases, with 3 bases between them. For the CDR3, the DNA is TGTGCCAGCAGCTTACAAAATCAGCCCCAGCATTTT. This encodes CASSLQNQPQHF.

The CDR3 DNA sequence: TGTGCCACTTCCACTCCCTCAGGACAGAAAAATTCACCCCTCCACTTT. Amino acids: CATSTPSGQKNSPLHF. V gene TRBV2 combines with J gene TRBJ1-6, with TRBD1 as a possible D gene (6 bases). Trimming took off 10 bases at V and 7 bases at J, with 23 bases between the two ends. CDR3 length: 16 residues. Germline V gene sequence: CDR1 SNHLY, CDR2 FYNNEI.

This clone was observed once. This sequence joins TRBV19 and TRBJ2-5, with TRBD1 identical over 8 bases. Germline CDR1 and CDR2: LNHDA and SQIVND (reference sequence). The CDR3 covers 15 residues. V shed 6 bases and J 4 bases; nucleotides not matched to a gene: 10. Written as DNA, the CDR3 is TGTGCCAGTAGACCGGGACAGGCATCTTCAGAGACCCAGTACTTC. Amino acid sequence: CASRPGQASSETQYF.

The chain has TRBV2 and TRBJ2-2, with 8 bases identical to TRBD2. Germline trimming cut 7 bases from V and 3 bases from J; bases unmatched to any gene: 7. This CDR3 contains 15 residues. The germline V gene has CDR1 SNHLY and CDR2 FYNNEI. CDR3 protein: CASKGPRGDTGELFF. DNA for the CDR3: TGTGCCAGCAAAGGTCCGCGGGGGGACACCGGGGAGCTGTTTTTT.

V usage is TRBV7-9 and J usage is TRBJ1-5; 9 bases are shared with TRBD1. J lost 7 bases, V lost 5 bases, and 12 bases had no gene match. This CDR3 contains 16 residues. The germline gives CDR1 SEHNR, CDR2 FQNEAQ (reference sequence). The CDR3 bases are TGTGCCAGCAGCCCGTCCGGGACAGGGTTACGGCAGCCCCAGCATTTT. It yields the protein CASSPSGTGLRQPQHF.

The V and J genes are TRBV28 and TRBJ1-3, with 8 bases lining up with TRBD1. The CDR3 has 17 residues. J was trimmed by 0 bases and V by 6 bases; bases with no gene match: 10. CDR1 and CDR2 from the germline V gene are MDHEN and SYDVKM. This chain's CDR3 is CASSRQGSRLSGNTIYF. The CDR3 bases are TGTGCCAGCAGCCGACAGGGGTCCCGCCTCTCTGGAAACACCATATATTTT.

On this clone itself: The identical CDR3 is also encoded by other nucleotide sequences in the sample. V is TRBV7-9 and J is TRBJ1-1, with 8 bases lining up with TRBD1. Germline CDR1 is SEHNR and CDR2 is FQNEAQ (reference sequence). CDR3 length: 12 residues. Trimming took 5 bases from V and 7 from J; bases not matched to a gene: 3. This chain's CDR3 is CASSHGQGEAFF. The DNA for the CDR3 is TGTGCCAGCAGCCATGGACAGGGTGAAGCTTTCTTT.

This sequence joins TRBV5-6 and TRBJ1-1; D possibly corresponds to TRBD1 (5 bases). CDR3 size: 16 residues. V was clipped by 2 bases and J by 0 bases, with 14 bases between them. The germline gives CDR1 SGHDT, CDR2 YYEEEE. The CDR3 DNA is TGTGCCAGCAGCTTCTTTCAGGGAACCCTGAACACTGAAGCTTTCTTT. Protein sequence: CASSFFQGTLNTEAFF. The entire variable domain, with the rest obtained from reference TRBV5-6 and TRBJ1-1, is as follows: DAGVTQSPTHLIKTRGQQVTLRCSPKSGHDTVSWYQQALGQGPQFIFQYYEEEERQRGNFPDRFSGHQFPNYSSELNVNALLLGDSALYLCASSFFQGTLNTEAFFGQGTRLTVV.

The chain employs TRBV4-3 and TRBJ1-2, with D perhaps TRBD1 (5 bases). Germline V lookup: CDR1 LGHNA, CDR2 YSLEER. The CDR3 sequence is 17 residues long. With 0 bases removed from V and 0 bases from J, the gap between germline ends came to 14 bases. DNA of the CDR3: TGCGCCAGCAGCCAAGATTTGGGGGGGGTCGCTAACTATGGCTACACCTTC. It encodes CASSQDLGGVANYGYTF.

The gene calls are TRBV24-1 and TRBJ1-4; TRBD1 matches at 8 bases. Trimming cost V 9 bases and J 1 base; bases outside gene matches: 3. This CDR3 region has 14 residues. Germline loops: CDR1 KGHDR, CDR2 SFDVKD. The CDR3, as DNA: TGTGCCACCGGACAGGGTGGAACTAATGAAAAACTGTTTTTT. Its translation is CATGQGGTNEKLFF.

The rearrangement uses TRBV7-6 and TRBJ1-5, with D perhaps matching TRBD1 (6 bases). V was pared by 4 bases and J by 0 bases, with 16 bases between. Germline V lookup: CDR1 SGHVS, CDR2 FNYEAQ. This CDR3 region has 17 residues. The CDR3 sequence is CASSSTPGQNSNQPQHF. In nucleotides, the CDR3 is TGTGCCAGCAGCTCAACCCCGGGACAAAATAGCAATCAGCCCCAGCATTTT.